The 30 T cell receptor beta chains listed next were all sequenced from one sample in a study of T cell responses to AZD1222 COVID-19 vaccine. Using immunoSEQ multiplex PCR, the repertoire was profiled, and TCRdb retains in-frame clones only, with some absent. The sample holds 100,000 to 150,000 clones, more than 80% seen once. Source: peripheral blood, taken 28 days after the second AZD1222 dose. The origin of the receptors is an adult who received the AZD1222 COVID-19 vaccine.

This clone was found once. The genes are TRBV28 and TRBJ2-4, with D tentatively TRBD2 (7 bases). V lost 3 bases, J lost 9 bases, and 15 bases lay in between. Germline V gene sequence: CDR1 MDHEN, CDR2 SYDVKM. This CDR3 is built from 14 residues. Here the CDR3 DNA reads TGTGCCAGCAGTTTTTGGCGGGGGCGGGGCATTCAGTACTTC. Its translation: CASSFWRGRGIQYF.

The V and J genes are TRBV4-3 and TRBJ2-7, with 9 bases lining up with TRBD2. CDR3 length: 15 residues. Germline values: CDR1 LGHNA, CDR2 YSLEER. V was pared by 0 bases and J by 4 bases, with 4 bases of the junction left unmatched. The CDR3 nucleotides are TGCGCCAGCAGCCAAGAGGCGGGGGGGCCTTACGAGCAGTACTTC. Its protein is CASSQEAGGPYEQYF.

There are a few counts of this clone. The chain recombines TRBV4-2 with TRBJ1-3, with D possibly being TRBD1 (6 bases). The CDR3 loop spans 14 amino acids. Germline-derived CDR1 and CDR2 are LGHNA and YNFKEQ. Trimming cost V 4 bases and J 3 bases, with 10 bases left between them. The CDR3 region is CASSPQGDGNTIYF. The DNA of the CDR3 is TGTGCCAGCAGCCCACAGGGAGATGGAAACACCATATATTTT.

J is TRBJ2-5 and V is TRBV6-5, with D possibly matching TRBD2 (5 bases). CDR1 is MNHEY and CDR2 is SVGAGI in the germline V gene. Trimming pared 5 bases from V and 5 bases from J, leaving 12 bases between. CDR3 length equals 13 residues. CDR3 loop: CASSPRVIETQYF. The CDR3 DNA reads as TGTGCCAGCAGTCCGAGGGTTATTGAGACCCAGTACTTC.

This clone was seen a handful of times. The CDR3 region has the DNA TGCGCCAGCAGCGTAGGACACGCAACATCAGAAAACTATGGCTACACCTTC. Its translation is CASSVGHATSENYGYTF. The chain carries TRBV5-1 and TRBJ1-2; the D gene is possibly TRBD1 (5 bases). CDR3 length: 17 residues. The V gene's germline CDR1 is SGHRS and CDR2 YFSETQ. Trimming removed 4 bases from V and 2 bases from J, with 21 bases in between.

The chain employs TRBV24-1 and TRBJ2-7, with D perhaps being TRBD1 or TRBD2 (6 bases each). Germline-derived CDR1 and CDR2 are KGHDR and SFDVKD. V lost 7 bases to trimming and J lost 6 bases, with 12 bases between them. CDR3 length: 12 residues. CDR3 in DNA: TGTGCCACCAGCGGGGGCCAAGGCGAGCAGTACTTC. It codes for CATSGGQGEQYF.

J is TRBJ1-6 and V is TRBV7-9; 12 bases match TRBD1. The CDR3 length is 16 residues. The germline CDR1 and CDR2 sequences are SEHNR and FQNEAQ (reference sequence). V dropped 5 bases and J dropped 5; count of bases not matched to a gene: 4. The CDR3 DNA reads as TGTGCCAGCAGCCGAGGGACAGGGGGCAATAATTCACCCCTCCACTTT. Translating it yields CASSRGTGGNNSPLHF.

The CDR3 bases are TGTGCCAGCAGCTTTGTGGGAACTGAAGCTTTCTTT. Translating gives CASSFVGTEAFF. The chain joins TRBV7-9 to TRBJ1-1; D is unclear. The CDR3 spans 12 residues. Germline V gene data show CDR1 as SEHNR and CDR2 as FQNEAQ (reference sequence). V lost 3 bases to trimming and J lost 5 bases, with 7 bases between them.

The J gene is TRBJ1-5, the V gene TRBV18; D is ambiguous. The CDR3 has 12 residues. Trimming shortened V by 4 bases and J by 5 bases, and 6 bases separated the two germline ends. Germline CDR1 KGHSH, CDR2 LQKENI. The CDR3 DNA reads as TGTGCCAGCTCACTCGGAGATCAGCCCCAGCATTTT. It is translated as CASSLGDQPQHF.

The gene calls are TRBV5-6 and TRBJ1-1; D call uncertain. The CDR3 spans 15 residues. Trimming cost V 2 bases and J 7 bases, with 18 bases left between them. Germline assignment: CDR1 SGHDT and CDR2 YYEEEE. CDR3 loop: CASSFLGSGADEAFF. Written as DNA, the CDR3 is TGTGCCAGCAGCTTCCTTGGGTCTGGCGCGGATGAAGCTTTCTTT.

J is TRBJ1-5 and V is TRBV6-1; D possibly corresponds to TRBD1 (5 bases). CDR1 MNHNS and CDR2 SASEGT come from the germline V gene. V lost 4 bases to trimming and J lost 2 bases, with 18 bases between them. This CDR3 contains 17 residues. CDR3 in DNA: TGTGCCAGCAGTGGGAGGGGCGGTGGTCTGGGCAATCAGCCCCAGCATTTT. Its translation: CASSGRGGGLGNQPQHF.

A few counts support this clone. The chain uses TRBV2 and TRBJ2-1; D perhaps matches TRBD1 (5 bases). Looked up from germline, CDR1 is SNHLY and CDR2 is FYNNEI. V shed 4 bases and J shed 6 bases, with 13 bases lying between them. CDR3 length: 14 amino acids. The CDR3 region has the DNA TGTGCCAGCAGTGCGGACACATCTATCAATGAGCAGTTCTTC. It is translated as CASSADTSINEQFF.

This rearrangement joins TRBV28 to TRBJ1-2; D possibly corresponds to TRBD1 (6 bases). The CDR3 covers 14 residues. In germline, CDR1 is MDHEN, CDR2 SYDVKM. V gave up 8 bases and J gave up 7 bases, with 20 bases separating them. CDR3 sequence: CASSRLGGAGGYTF. CDR3 nucleotides: TGTGCCAGCTCCCGGTTGGGGGGGGCTGGTGGCTACACCTTC.

The rearrangement uses TRBV6-6 and TRBJ1-5; a possible D gene is TRBD1 (6 bases). CDR3 length: 15 amino acids. Germline V CDR1 and CDR2: MNHNY, SVGAGI (reference sequence). The V end was cut by 5 bases, the J end by 5 bases, with 16 bases between. CDR3 nucleotides: TGTGCCAGCAGTCAAGACAGGAGTGGGGATCAGCCCCAGCATTTT. Translated, it gives CASSQDRSGDQPQHF.

V and J are TRBV6-1 and TRBJ1-4; D remains unclear. Per germline, CDR1 MNHNS and CDR2 SASEGT. CDR3 length: 15 amino acids. V was cut by 3 bases and J by 7 bases, with 15 bases left in between. CDR3: CASSDVTGASEKLFF. CDR3 nucleotides: TGTGCCAGCAGTGATGTCACGGGCGCTTCTGAAAAACTGTTTTTT.

This chain joins TRBV5-1 and TRBJ1-5; no reliable D call. The CDR3 loop spans 17 amino acids. With 3 bases removed from V and 0 bases from J, the gap between germline ends came to 16 bases. Per the germline V gene, CDR1 is SGHRS and CDR2 is YFSETQ. As DNA, the CDR3 is TGCGCCAGCAGCTACCATTCGGAGAAAAATAGCAATCAGCCCCAGCATTTT. Translating it yields CASSYHSEKNSNQPQHF.

The chain recombines TRBV20-1 with TRBJ2-4; 7 positions agree with TRBD1. J lost 4 bases, V lost 3 bases, and 6 bases had no gene match. The CDR3 is made up of 14 amino acids. Germline V gene data show CDR1 as DFQATT and CDR2 as SNEGSKA (reference sequence). CDR3 amino acids: CSASGTVGKNIQYF. In DNA form, the CDR3 reads TGCAGTGCTAGTGGGACAGTGGGGAAAAACATTCAGTACTTC.

This chain links TRBV6-1 with TRBJ2-2, with TRBD2 matching 8 bases. Germline V gene sequence: CDR1 MNHNS, CDR2 SASEGT. Trimming took 3 bases from V and 1 from J; bases not matched to a gene: 4. The CDR3 length is 16 residues. The CDR3 DNA reads TGTGCCAGCAGTGACCACGGGGGGGTGAACACCGGGGAGCTGTTTTTT. This sequence encodes CASSDHGGVNTGELFF.

The chain links TRBV3-1 (or the pseudogene TRBV3-2) to TRBJ1-4; D ambiguous. Between the trimmed V and J ends, which lost 4 bases and 7 bases, there was a span of 13 bases. The CDR3 is made up of 14 amino acids. Germline CDR1 and CDR2: LGHDT and YNNKEL (reference sequence). In nucleotides, the CDR3 is TGTGCCAGCAGCCGGAGGGAATTGGGTGAAAAACTGTTTTTT. Translation: CASSRRELGEKLFF.

In DNA form, the CDR3 reads TGTGCCAGCAGTTACAGGACAGGGACCGGGGAGCTGTTTTTT. This translates into CASSYRTGTGELFF. The V and J genes are TRBV6-5 and TRBJ2-2, with 8 bases that match TRBD1. Germline CDR1 is MNHEY and CDR2 is SVGAGI. V lost 2 bases, J lost 5 bases, and 1 base stayed unmatched. The CDR3 runs to 14 residues.

V usage is TRBV4-3 and J usage is TRBJ1-5; D might be TRBD1 (5 bases). This CDR3 has 14 residues. The germline V gene encodes CDR1 LGHNA and CDR2 YSLEER. Trimming took 1 base from V and 3 from J, leaving 7 bases between them. CDR3 sequence reads: CASSQGTPNQPQHF. CDR3 in DNA: TGCGCCAGCAGCCAAGGGACACCCAATCAGCCCCAGCATTTT.

For the CDR3, the DNA is TGTGCCAGCAGCTTGGCCCCGGGGGCTCCAACCTACGAGCAGTACTTC. Protein product: CASSLAPGAPTYEQYF. The rearrangement links TRBV5-6 to TRBJ2-7; D is tentatively TRBD1 or TRBD2 (6 bases each). The CDR3 spans 16 residues. The germline V gene has CDR1 SGHDT and CDR2 YYEEEE. Trimming shortened V by 0 bases and J by 2 bases, and 15 bases separated the two germline ends. Together with reference TRBV5-6 and TRBJ2-7, the CDR3 gives the full variable domain: DAGVTQSPTHLIKTRGQQVTLRCSPKSGHDTVSWYQQALGQGPQFIFQYYEEEERQRGNFPDRFSGHQFPNYSSELNVNALLLGDSALYLCASSLAPGAPTYEQYFGPGTRLTVT.

V and J are TRBV28 and TRBJ1-2, with D possibly matching TRBD1 (6 bases). The CDR3 totals 12 residues. CDR1 MDHEN and CDR2 SYDVKM come from the germline V gene. The V end lost 5 bases, the J end lost 8 bases, and 12 bases lay between the germline ends. The CDR3 loop is CASSVRGWGYTF. CDR3 DNA sequence: TGTGCCAGCAGTGTCAGGGGCTGGGGCTACACCTTC.

The chain has TRBV6-5 and TRBJ2-5, with D unclear. V was trimmed by 0 bases and J by 9 bases, leaving 14 bases between them. There are 14 residues in the CDR3. The germline V gene encodes CDR1 MNHEY and CDR2 SVGAGI. This CDR3 is CASSYSPQARAQYF. Written as DNA, the CDR3 is TGTGCCAGCAGTTACTCTCCCCAGGCAAGGGCCCAGTACTTC.

CDR3 residues: CAWAPTTITEAFF. The CDR3 bases are TGTGCCTGGGCCCCCACGACTATCACTGAAGCTTTCTTT. The rearrangement uses TRBV30 and TRBJ1-1; the D is unclear. CDR3 length: 13 residues. CDR1 and CDR2 (germline): GTSNPN, SVGIG (reference sequence). V lost 5 bases, J lost 4 bases, and 14 bases lay in between.

The CDR3 region is CASSLEDSSYNEQFF. CDR3 bases: TGCGCCAGCAGCTTGGAGGATAGCTCCTACAATGAGCAGTTCTTC. J is TRBJ2-1 and V is TRBV5-1; no firm D call. The V gene lost 0 bases and the J gene lost 0 bases, with 7 bases spanning the gap. Germline assignment: CDR1 SGHRS and CDR2 YFSETQ. This CDR3 is 15 amino acids long.

The chain uses TRBV11-1 and TRBJ2-3; D remains unclear. Germline CDR1 is SGHAT and CDR2 is FQDESV (reference sequence). The V and J ends lost 6 bases and 0 bases respectively, with 4 bases between them. This CDR3 region has 12 residues. The CDR3 bases are TGTGCCAGCAGGAGGAGCACAGATACGCAGTATTTT. Amino acids: CASRRSTDTQYF.

The chain combines TRBV6-5 with TRBJ1-4, with D unclear. The CDR3 is 13 amino acids. Germline-derived CDR1 and CDR2 are MNHEY and SVGAGI. V lost 6 bases and J 8 bases, leaving 13 bases between the germline ends. This CDR3 is CASRRDVEEKLFF. CDR3 sequence (DNA): TGTGCCAGCAGGAGGGATGTTGAGGAAAAACTGTTTTTT.

The genes are TRBV27 and TRBJ1-4; D might be TRBD1 (6 bases). CDR1 and CDR2 from the germline V gene are MNHEY and SMNVEV (reference sequence). This CDR3 contains 15 residues. Trimming took 2 bases from V and 7 from J, leaving 14 bases between them. The CDR3 loop is CASSLGGPGAEKLFF. The CDR3 coding sequence is TGTGCCAGCAGTTTAGGGGGCCCGGGGGCTGAAAAACTGTTTTTT.

In this sample, this clone turned up once. The J gene is TRBJ1-6, the V gene TRBV3-1 (or the pseudogene TRBV3-2), with 8 nucleotides matching TRBD1. The CDR3 covers 14 residues. Germline V gene data show CDR1 as LGHDT and CDR2 as YNNKEL (reference sequence). Trimming removed 3 bases from V and 8 bases from J; junction bases left unmatched: 3. Here the CDR3 DNA reads TGTGCCAGCAGCCACTCGACAGGGGATTCACCCCTCCACTTT. Protein sequence: CASSHSTGDSPLHF.